Below are 14 T cell receptor beta chains sequenced from a single sample in a study of pediatric ulcerative colitis. TCRdb's copy holds only in-frame clones and misses some; the assay was immunoSEQ multiplex PCR. Counted here are 20,000 to 30,000 clones, 70% to 75% occurring once; the ten biggest clones make up roughly 7%. Rectal tissue came from one to two pinch biopsies taken at colonoscopy. The source material was gut tissue. These receptor sequences come from a boy aged 5-17 years with severe ulcerative colitis.

By share of the sample, this clone is medium-sized. The V call is TRBV5-1, the J call TRBJ2-2, with a possible D match to TRBD2 (6 bases). The ends were cut back, 0 bases at V and 5 bases at J, with 8 bases in the middle. The CDR3 is 14 residues long. Germline V lookup: CDR1 SGHRS, CDR2 YFSETQ. The CDR3 bases are TGCGCCAGCAGCTTGGCAGGGACTACCGGGGAGCTGTTTTTT. Its protein product is CASSLAGTTGELFF. Using reference TRBV5-1 and TRBJ2-2 for the parts outside the CDR3, the full variable domain is KAGVTQTPRYLIKTRGQQVTLSCSPISGHRSVSWYQQTPGQGLQFLFEYFSETQRNKGNFPGRFSGRQFSNSRSEMNVSTLELGDSALYLCASSLAGTTGELFFGEGSRLTVL.

The chain uses TRBV10-3 and TRBJ2-1; 8 bases are shared with TRBD1. The germline gives CDR1 ENHRY, CDR2 SYGVKD. J gave up 1 base and V 6 bases, and 8 bases lay outside the gene matches. The CDR3 extends over 16 amino acids. CDR3 sequence: CAIRKSGTGSYNEQFF. The CDR3 DNA sequence: TGTGCCATCAGGAAATCCGGGACAGGATCCTACAATGAGCAGTTCTTC.

V usage is TRBV19 and J usage is TRBJ2-2; the D is unclear. V was trimmed by 3 bases and J by 6 bases, leaving 14 bases between them. The CDR3 runs 15 residues. CDR1 LNHDA and CDR2 SQIVND come from the germline V gene (reference sequence). The CDR3 sequence: CASSIYPSQAGELFF. CDR3 nucleotide sequence: TGTGCCAGTAGTATTTACCCCTCTCAGGCCGGGGAGCTGTTTTTT.

This sequence joins TRBV2 and TRBJ2-3, with 13 bases matching TRBD2. J lost 4 bases, V lost 7 bases, and 5 bases had no gene match. The CDR3 loop spans 15 amino acids. CDR1 is SNHLY, CDR2 FYNNEI, per germline. For the CDR3, the DNA is TGTGCCAGCAATGGACTAGCGGGAGCGCCAGATACGCAGTATTTT. The encoded protein is CASNGLAGAPDTQYF.

Comment on this clone: Other DNA variants within this sample encode the same CDR3. V usage is TRBV6-1 and J usage is TRBJ1-2; D possibly corresponds to TRBD1 (6 bases). CDR1 and CDR2 from the germline V gene are MNHNS and SASEGT. Trimming stripped 7 bases from V and 2 bases from J, with 14 bases between. This CDR3 comprises 14 residues. Here the CDR3 DNA reads TGTGCCAGCACCGAGAGGCAGGGGAACTATGGCTACACCTTC. Protein sequence: CASTERQGNYGYTF.

This clone has a single count. The chain uses TRBV11-3 and TRBJ2-1; possible D gene TRBD1, 6 bases. Germline CDR1 and CDR2: SGHNT and YENEEA. V was clipped by 5 bases and J by 7 bases, with 12 bases between them. This CDR3 comprises 13 residues. CDR3 coding DNA: TGTGCCAGCAGCGTGACCCAGGGGAATGAGCAGTTCTTC. This translates into CASSVTQGNEQFF.

The V and J genes are TRBV4-1 and TRBJ1-1, with 10 bases that match TRBD1. Germline trimming cut 0 bases from V and 1 base from J; bases unmatched to any gene: 8. Germline V gene data show CDR1 as MGHRA and CDR2 as YSYEKL. The CDR3 has 18 amino acids. The CDR3 region is CASSQDDRGLPSNTEAFF. As DNA, the CDR3 is TGCGCCAGCAGCCAAGATGACAGGGGGCTTCCCTCGAACACTGAAGCTTTCTTT.

This chain's CDR3 is CASSFGQGASGANVLTF. As DNA, the CDR3 is TGTGCCAGCAGTTTTGGACAGGGGGCCTCTGGGGCCAACGTCCTGACTTTC. This sequence joins TRBV28 and TRBJ2-6, with 11 bases aligning to TRBD1. J lost 0 bases, V lost 3 bases, and 1 base had no gene match. The CDR3 has 17 residues. Germline V lookup: CDR1 MDHEN, CDR2 SYDVKM.

This clone was observed once. This chain links TRBV11-2 with TRBJ2-5; D gene uncertain. Germline assignment: CDR1 SGHAT and CDR2 FQNNGV. This CDR3 is 14 amino acids long. The V end lost 1 base, the J end lost 2 bases, and 8 bases lay between the germline ends. Here the CDR3 reads CASSLVSLQETQYF. The DNA for the CDR3 is TGTGCCAGCAGCTTAGTGAGCCTGCAAGAGACCCAGTACTTC. The whole variable domain, remainder taken from reference TRBV11-2 and TRBJ2-5, is EAGVAQSPRYKIIEKRQSVAFWCNPISGHATLYWYQQILGQGPKLLIQFQNNGVVDDSQLPKDRFSAERLKGVDSTLKIQPAKLEDSAVYLCASSLVSLQETQYFGPGTRLLVL.

The rearrangement uses TRBV30 and TRBJ1-1; D uncertain. Germline CDR1 GTSNPN, CDR2 SVGIG (reference sequence). With 5 bases removed from V and 4 bases from J, the gap between germline ends came to 14 bases. The CDR3 runs 13 residues. The CDR3: CAWAPGIGTEAFF. As DNA, the CDR3 is TGTGCCTGGGCTCCCGGGATCGGCACTGAAGCTTTCTTT.

This clone occurred once. CDR3 sequence: CASSPLTGDNQPQHF. CDR3 bases: TGCGCCAGCAGCCCCCTTACAGGGGATAATCAGCCCCAGCATTTT. The chain recombines TRBV5-1 with TRBJ1-5, with 7 bases that match TRBD1. The CDR3 totals 15 residues. Germline loops: CDR1 SGHRS, CDR2 YFSETQ. V shed 4 bases and J 4 bases; nucleotides not matched to a gene: 8.

V gene TRBV7-2 combines with J gene TRBJ2-5; 11 positions agree with TRBD2. The CDR3 contains 19 residues. The trim removed 3 bases at V and 4 bases at J, leaving 16 bases unmatched. Germline values: CDR1 SGHTA, CDR2 FQGNSA. As DNA, the CDR3 is TGTGCCAGCAGCTTCCTTAGCGGGAGGGCCGAGTTTTCCCGAGAGACCCAGTACTTC. Its translation: CASSFLSGRAEFSRETQYF.

This clone appeared a few times. The V gene is TRBV6-5, the J gene TRBJ1-5, with D tentatively TRBD1 (5 bases). Germline CDR1 and CDR2: MNHEY and SVGAGI. CDR3 length: 15 residues. Trimming pared 6 bases from V and 3 bases from J, leaving 15 bases between. CDR3 amino acids: CASRPRRDLNQPQHF. The DNA for the CDR3 is TGTGCCAGCAGACCCCGGCGGGACCTCAATCAGCCCCAGCATTTT.

This chain links TRBV10-2 with TRBJ1-2; D is perhaps TRBD1 (6 bases). The germline V gene encodes CDR1 WSHSY and CDR2 SAAADI. V was trimmed by 5 bases and J by 6 bases, leaving 16 bases between them. The CDR3 has 14 residues. CDR3 residues: CASSPMGGRDGYTF. CDR3 nucleotides: TGCGCCAGCAGTCCTATGGGGGGCCGGGATGGCTACACCTTC.